This TCR beta chain was found in a study of blood T cells in healthy people across ages. Study-level results: Versus aged donors, long-lived donors had higher diversity and more naive CD4+ cells. There was no known CMV status for donors, so expanded clonotype changes were possibly confounded. A roughly linear age-dependent decrease characterized TCR beta diversity per million T cells.

A J-beta primer mix and a sample-barcoded 5' primer were used in a second PCR of roughly 6 to 12 cycles. TCRdb re-analysed the 5' RACE reads in MiXCR, keeping a single row per CDR3 protein. This table has about a million distinct CDR3 sequences, roughly half appearing once. Remarks on this clonotype: As yet, its antigen is unknown.

Each donor gave roughly 9.8 milliliters of peripheral blood. Germline loops: CDR1 SGHVS, CDR2 FNYEAQ. Unmatched junction bases numbered 5, after V lost 3 bases and J lost 5 bases. This CDR3 region has 15 residues. The sequencing sample was made of blood. This clonotype was sampled from a woman in her fifties or sixties in good health. The chain has TRBV7-6 and TRBJ2-3, with TRBD1 matching over 10 bases. CDR3 bases: TGTGCCAGCAGCTTTGGGACAGGGGTACTAGATACGCAGTATTTT. It encodes CASSFGTGVLDTQYF.